Presented here are 15 T cell receptor delta chains from one specimen sequenced in a study of delta chain sequences of gamma delta T cells listed by TCRdb under 2017. The protocol used for the library was 5' RACE. Reads for this sample came from an Illumina MiSeq. Clonotypes were called again by TCRdb from the public reads via CATT, and duplicate nucleotide sequences were then merged into one entry. Counted in this sample were 2,000 to 3,000 delta-chain clones; 5% to 7% of them appeared once. Together, the top ten hold about 49% of the sample. The sample was either unsorted cells or a sorted T cell fraction (not recorded which). Receptors were obtained from a human donor in good health.

On this clone: A read error likely explains why the TCRdb protein, taken from a much larger clone, differs from this DNA's translation at residue 5; the protein shown is translated from the DNA. The genes are TRDV2 and TRDJ1; possible D gene TRDD3, 6 bases. In germline, CDR1 is GEAIGNYY, CDR2 EKD. The CDR3 contains 17 residues. V lost 3 bases to trimming and J lost 1 base, with 20 bases between them. In DNA, the CDR3 is TGTGCCTGTGACCCCTTGGGTAATGGGGGTACCACCGATAAACTCATCTTT. This sequence encodes CACDPLGNGGTTDKLIF.

The V call is TRDV2, the J call TRDJ1, with TRDD3 matching 11 bases. CDR1 and CDR2 (germline): GEAIGNYY, EKD. This CDR3 has 20 residues. With 3 bases clipped from V and 4 bases from J, the junction kept 21 bases outside the gene matches. CDR3 sequence reads: CACDPVDWGIRWSGGDKLIF. CDR3 sequence (DNA): TGTGCCTGTGACCCCGTGGATTGGGGGATACGCTGGAGTGGGGGCGATAAACTCATCTTT.

This clone is termed large. The rearrangement joins TRDV2 to TRDJ3; 8 bases match TRDD3. The CDR3 runs 21 residues. J lost 5 bases, V lost 0 bases, and 17 bases had no gene match. The V gene's germline CDR1 is GEAIGNYY and CDR2 EKD. Written as DNA, the CDR3 is TGTGCCTGTGACACCGTAAGGGATGGGGGATCCGGTTTCCGGGACACCCGACAGATGTTTTTC. It specifies CACDTVRDGGSGFRDTRQMFF.

This clone is deemed medium-sized. V gene TRDV2 combines with J gene TRDJ1, with 12 bases identical to TRDD3. V dropped 3 bases and J dropped 1; count of bases not matched to a gene: 23. CDR1 and CDR2 (germline): GEAIGNYY, EKD. The CDR3 is 22 amino acids. CDR3 amino acids: CACDPLVASSLGDTMTTDKLIF. CDR3 coding DNA: TGTGCCTGTGACCCCCTGGTGGCATCGTCACTGGGGGATACAATGACCACCGATAAACTCATCTTT.

This clone is categorized as medium-sized (0.01 to 0.1%). This CDR3 is also generated by other DNA sequences in the sample. CDR3 DNA: TGTGCTCTTGGGGAATCTCTCGGACTGGGGATCTCGTACACCGATAAACTCATCTTT. Translated, it gives CALGESLGLGISYTDKLIF. V gene TRDV1 combines with J gene TRDJ1; 7 bases are shared with TRDD3. Germline V gene sequence: CDR1 TSWWSYY, CDR2 QGS. This CDR3 region has 19 residues. The J segment lost 0 bases and the V segment lost 2 bases, leaving 15 bases of the junction unmatched.

The chain uses TRDV1 and TRDJ1; 10 positions agree with TRDD3. The CDR3 extends over 19 amino acids. The junction had 13 bases not matched to a gene; V was cut back by 1 base and J by 2 bases. Per the germline V gene, CDR1 is TSWWSYY and CDR2 is QGS. This CDR3 is CALGEPPMFLLGDTDKLIF. The CDR3 bases are TGTGCTCTTGGGGAACCCCCAATGTTCCTACTGGGGGATACCGATAAACTCATCTTT.

Points on this clone: The protein recorded in TCRdb matches a much larger clone and deviates from this DNA's translation at residue 13, suggesting a read error; the protein here is obtained by translating the DNA. The chain has TRDV1 and TRDJ1; 7 bases agree with TRDD2. The junction had 17 bases not matched to a gene; V was cut back by 4 bases and J by 0 bases. The CDR3 consists of 19 residues. CDR1 is TSWWSYY and CDR2 is QGS in the germline V gene. CDR3 sequence reads: CALGAGSFPTQHDTDKLIF. Written as DNA, the CDR3 is TGTGCTCTTGGGGCAGGCTCTTTTCCTACCCAACACGACACCGATAAACTCATCTTT.

This clone is medium-sized. The rearrangement links TRDV2 to TRDJ1; 8 bases are a match to TRDD3. The V gene end was trimmed by 1 base and the J gene end by 0 bases; junction bases not matched to a gene: 6. Germline V gene lookup returns CDR1 GEAIGNYY and CDR2 EKD. This CDR3 has 16 residues. The CDR3: CACDTLGDSYTDKLIF. CDR3 coding DNA: TGTGCCTGTGACACGCTGGGGGACTCGTACACCGATAAACTCATCTTT.

In regard to this clone: This DNA translates differently at residue 13 from the TCRdb protein, which is that of a much larger clone; a read error is likely, and the protein shown is the DNA's own translation. This chain joins TRDV1 and TRDJ2; 8 nucleotides match TRDD3. CDR1 is TSWWSYY, CDR2 QGS, per germline. The CDR3 is 14 residues long. Unmatched junction bases numbered 7, after V lost 1 base and J lost 12 bases. The CDR3 DNA is TGTGCTCTTGGGGAACGGGGATACCTCGATAAACTCTTCTTT. This codes for CALGERGYLDKLFF.

This chain joins TRDV2 and TRDJ1; 13 bases map to TRDD3. Unmatched junction bases numbered 12, after V lost 0 bases and J lost 3 bases. The CDR3 totals 19 residues. Germline-derived CDR1 and CDR2 are GEAIGNYY and EKD. The CDR3 region is CACDTLLTGGYGLSDKLIF. CDR3 coding DNA: TGTGCCTGTGACACCCTCCTTACTGGGGGATACGGTTTATCCGATAAACTCATCTTT.

This clone is categorized as large. The chain has TRDV2 and TRDJ3, with D tentatively TRDD3 (6 bases). The CDR3 extends over 17 amino acids. Trimming removed 2 bases at V and 1 base at J, with 11 bases between. CDR1 is GEAIGNYY and CDR2 is EKD in the germline V gene. CDR3 DNA sequence: TGTGCCTGTGACAATTGGGGGGGATCCTGGGACACCCGACAGATGTTTTTC. Translation gives CACDNWGGSWDTRQMFF.

The gene calls are TRDV2 and TRDJ1, with 7 bases matching TRDD3. Germline CDR1 and CDR2: GEAIGNYY and EKD. The CDR3 totals 17 residues. Losses at the gene ends were 0 bases for V and 0 bases for J; bases not matched to a gene: 9. This CDR3 reads CACDTVLGAGYTDKLIF. The CDR3 nucleotides are TGTGCCTGTGACACCGTTCTGGGGGCTGGATACACCGATAAACTCATCTTT.

By frequency in the sample, this clone is medium-sized. The CDR3: CACDALVRGPDTDKLIF. CDR3 in DNA: TGTGCCTGTGACGCCTTAGTTCGGGGGCCTGACACCGATAAACTCATCTTT. The genes are TRDV2 and TRDJ1; D is possibly TRDD3 (5 bases). Trimming removed 3 bases at V and 0 bases at J, with 19 bases between. Germline CDR1 GEAIGNYY, CDR2 EKD. The CDR3 consists of 17 residues.

This clone is labeled medium-sized (0.01 to 0.1%). The chain combines TRDV2 with TRDJ1; unclear D gene. V lost 3 bases, J lost 0 bases, and 19 bases lay in between. The CDR3 length is 17 residues. Germline CDR1 and CDR2: GEAIGNYY and EKD. Written as DNA, the CDR3 is TGTGCCTGTGACCCCTTAGCCCGGGCCTTTCACACCGATAAACTCATCTTT. This encodes CACDPLARAFHTDKLIF.

The chain carries TRDV2 and TRDJ1; 7 nucleotides align to TRDD3. Trimming cost V 3 bases and J 0 bases; bases outside gene matches: 18. Germline V CDR1 and CDR2: GEAIGNYY, EKD. The CDR3 totals 19 residues. The CDR3 protein is CACDATGMGDSSYTDKLIF. Here the CDR3 DNA reads TGTGCCTGTGACGCCACGGGAATGGGGGACTCCTCGTACACCGATAAACTCATCTTT.